Each of the 13 T cell receptor beta chains below was sequenced from the same sample in a study of Graves' ophthalmopathy and Graves' hyperthyroidism. Amplified material comprised TCR beta CDR3 regions derived from RNA transcripts. RT-PCR with HTBI primers came first, then second-round multiplex PCR. TCRdb re-called the multiplex PCR reads through MiXCR, storing one row per CDR3 protein. The sample carries 650,000 to 800,000 distinct CDR3 sequences, over 40% recorded once. The source material was peripheral blood. The receptors originated from an adult man with Graves' ophthalmopathy.

V usage is TRBV9 and J usage is TRBJ2-3; tentative D call: TRBD1 (5 bases). Per the germline V gene, CDR1 is SGDLS and CDR2 is YYNGEE. The CDR3 contains 15 residues. Between the trimmed V and J ends, which lost 0 bases and 5 bases, there was a span of 13 bases. This CDR3 reads CASSVEGQKVDTQYF. As DNA, the CDR3 is TGTGCCAGCAGCGTAGAGGGGCAAAAGGTAGATACGCAGTATTTT.

The table lists this clonotype with many counts. The rearrangement uses TRBV29-1 and TRBJ1-1; D is unclear. CDR1 and CDR2 from the germline V gene are SQVTM and ANQGSEA. The CDR3 covers 11 residues. Trimming cost V 4 bases and J 3 bases, with 6 bases left between them. CDR3 in amino acids: CSVAEDTEAFF. The CDR3, as DNA: TGCAGCGTTGCAGAGGACACTGAAGCTTTCTTT.

This clonotype occurred many times. The V and J genes are TRBV4-2 and TRBJ2-5; 8 bases align to TRBD2. V shed 5 bases and J 4 bases; nucleotides not matched to a gene: 9. CDR3 length: 15 residues. The V gene's germline CDR1 is LGHNA and CDR2 YNFKEQ. The CDR3 DNA is TGTGCCAGCAGCTCGGAAGCGGGGGCTGCAGAGACCCAGTACTTC. Translation gives CASSSEAGAAETQYF.

In its sample, this clonotype was seen a few times. A junction end diverges from the germline sequence, so it may reflect a read error. In nucleotides, the CDR3 is TGTGCCACCCGGACAGGGGAGGCTGAAAAACTGCTTTTT. It translates to CATRTGEAEKLLF. This chain joins TRBV19 and TRBJ1-4; TRBD1 agrees at 9 bases. CDR1 and CDR2 from the germline V gene are LNHDA and SQIVND (reference sequence). This CDR3 is 13 amino acids long.

A remark on this clonotype: Given a much more abundant clone one base away, this may be a read error. V gene TRBV10-3 combines with J gene TRBJ2-2, with D perhaps matching TRBD2 (5 bases). Trimming took 4 bases from V and 6 from J, leaving 12 bases between them. The V gene's germline CDR1 is ENHRY and CDR2 SYGVKD. The CDR3 contains 14 residues. For the CDR3, the DNA is TGTGCCATCAGTGGAGGGCCCCATTCCGGGGAGCTGTTTTTT. As protein: CAISGGPHSGELFF.

Many counts were recorded for this clonotype. This sequence joins TRBV6-4 and TRBJ2-7, with D tentatively TRBD1 (5 bases). The V end was cut by 0 bases, the J end by 0 bases, with 12 bases between. The CDR3 has 16 amino acids. CDR1 and CDR2 from the germline V gene are MRHNA and SNTAGT. CDR3 DNA sequence: TGTGCCAGCAGTGACTCGGCTACAGGCAGCTCCTACGAGCAGTACTTC. Its protein product is CASSDSATGSSYEQYF.

A note on this clonotype: Compared with germline, one end of the junction differs, possibly owing to a read error. V gene TRBV7-2 combines with J gene TRBJ2-7, with 7 bases identical to TRBD1. Germline CDR1 SGHTA, CDR2 FQGNSA. The CDR3 consists of 15 residues. The DNA for the CDR3 is TGCGCCAGCAGCCAAGTTGAGGGGGCGTCCTACGAGCAGTACTTC. It specifies CASSQVEGASYEQYF. The variable domain in full, completed from reference TRBV7-2 and TRBJ2-7, reads GAGVSQSPSNKVTEKGKDVELRCDPISGHTALYWYRQSLGQGLEFLIYFQGNSAPDKSGLPSDRFSAERTGGSVSTLTIQRTQQEDSAVYLCASSQVEGASYEQYFGPGTRLTVT.

The chain employs TRBV19 and TRBJ2-6; TRBD1 might be the D (6 bases). Trimming stripped 9 bases from V and 2 bases from J, with 14 bases between. The CDR3 is 15 residues long. Per germline, CDR1 LNHDA and CDR2 SQIVND (reference sequence). The CDR3: CASTSNRAGANVLTF. The CDR3 nucleotides are TGTGCCAGCACCTCAAACAGGGCTGGGGCCAACGTCCTGACTTTC.

V is TRBV2 and J is TRBJ1-4, with unresolved D. The CDR3 consists of 15 residues. V lost 5 bases and J lost 6, with 16 bases in between. CDR1 and CDR2 from the germline V gene are SNHLY and FYNNEI. CDR3 nucleotide sequence: TGTGCCAGCAGTTCTGATTTGGCGGCTTATGAAAAACTGTTTTTT. This codes for CASSSDLAAYEKLFF.

There are many counts of this clonotype. The J gene is TRBJ2-2, the V gene TRBV2, with D possibly called TRBD1 or TRBD2 (6 bases each). Germline CDR1 and CDR2: SNHLY and FYNNEI. The CDR3 loop spans 13 amino acids. V was pared by 3 bases and J by 7 bases, with 9 bases between. CDR3 protein: CASSERGDGELFF. DNA for the CDR3: TGTGCCAGCAGTGAGAGGGGGGACGGGGAGCTGTTTTTT.

This clonotype was counted many times. The genes are TRBV2 and TRBJ1-2, with a tentative D call TRBD1 (5 bases). Germline CDR1 SNHLY, CDR2 FYNNEI. With 5 bases removed from V and 4 bases from J, the gap between germline ends came to 14 bases. The CDR3 is made up of 14 amino acids. The DNA for the CDR3 is TGTGCCAGCAGTCCTCCCTCGCAGGGCTATGGCTACACCTTC. Translation gives CASSPPSQGYGYTF. The complete variable domain, with remaining parts taken from reference TRBV2 and TRBJ1-2, reads EPEVTQTPSHQVTQMGQEVILRCVPISNHLYFYWYRQILGQKVEFLVSFYNNEISEKSEIFDDQFSVERPDGSNFTLKIRSTKLEDSAMYFCASSPPSQGYGYTFGSGTRLTVV.

This clonotype showed up many times. The V gene is TRBV7-2, the J gene TRBJ2-7; no clear D. Looked up from germline, CDR1 is SGHTA and CDR2 is FQGNSA. V was trimmed by 5 bases and J by 9 bases, leaving 23 bases between them. The CDR3 length is 15 residues. In DNA, the CDR3 is TGTGCCAGCAGCCCTGACTCCTACCCAATTAAGGGGCAGTACTTC. This encodes CASSPDSYPIKGQYF. Combining the CDR3 with reference TRBV7-2 and TRBJ2-7 gives the whole variable domain GAGVSQSPSNKVTEKGKDVELRCDPISGHTALYWYRQSLGQGLEFLIYFQGNSAPDKSGLPSDRFSAERTGGSVSTLTIQRTQQEDSAVYLCASSPDSYPIKGQYFGPGTRLTVT.

This clonotype was detected only a few times. The chain joins TRBV3-1 to TRBJ1-4; a weak D match, TRBD1 (5 bases). The ends were cut back, 2 bases at V and 0 bases at J, with 13 bases in the middle. Looked up from germline, CDR1 is LGHDT and CDR2 is YNNKEL (reference sequence). The CDR3 loop spans 17 amino acids. The CDR3 spells CASSQPYGAATNEKLFF. CDR3 nucleotide sequence: TGTGCCAGCAGCCAACCCTACGGGGCAGCAACTAATGAAAAACTGTTTTTT. Together with reference TRBV3-1 and TRBJ1-4, the CDR3 gives the full variable domain: DTAVSQTPKYLVTQMGNDKSIKCEQNLGHDTMYWYKQDSKKFLKIMFSYNNKELIINETVPNRFSPKSPDKAHLNLHINSLELGDSAVYFCASSQPYGAATNEKLFFGSGTQLSVL.